This TCR beta chain was recorded in a study of post-analysis software for immune sequencing data (dated by TCRdb to the mid-2010s). With regard to the full study: Disease courses on record covered relapsing-remitting, secondary progressive and progressive-relapsing multiple sclerosis, though some patients had no subtype annotation. Patient repertoires were compared against roughly 11 previously published healthy control repertoires from donors aged about 6 to 26 years. A subset of samples was prepared in parallel using single-end sample barcoding, then pooled and co-amplified after Illumina adapter ligation. The study at large found these results: Direct clustering with F measure revealed strong co-clustering of samples prepared in the same batch, which led to a batch-effect correction. Multiple sclerosis patients had significantly lower normalized Chao1 diversity than controls, a result that suggests substantial peripheral T-cell clonal expansion. Roughly 5 TRBV segments, including TRBV5-6, TRBV5-1 and TRBV20-1, were significantly more frequent in patients than controls. The control group was slightly older than the multiple sclerosis patient group.

To demonstrate the VDJtools post-analysis software, TCR beta repertoires were profiled from the peripheral blood of 10 to 15 young patients with multiple sclerosis. The multiple sclerosis patients were children and adolescents ranging in age from roughly 6 to 15 years. The library was produced with PCR. Sequencing relied on an Illumina HiSeq 2500. Unique molecular identifiers were incorporated into TCR beta cDNA libraries to reduce PCR and sequencing biases. About 0.5 million cDNA molecules were obtained for every 1 to 10 million input T cells, so each molecule roughly corresponded to one T cell. The same protocol used for the earlier healthy control dataset was applied to prepare and sequence the patient libraries. Within a given batch, samples were prepared together, multiplexed and sequenced on the same HiSeq lane. The source study handled its data this way. MIGEC handled the raw barcoded reads, throwing out single-read molecular identifier groups before consensus assembly and CDR3 extraction. Clonotype tables were post-analysed with VDJtools, and diversity was normalized by down-sampling all datasets to the smallest sample size. Repertoire overlap clustering matched CDR3 amino acid but not nucleotide sequences to correct batch-related cross-sample contamination. In TCRdb, the public reads were trimmed at Q25 with fastp and aligned with MiXCR, with productive beta chains retained. Rows with one shared CDR3 protein collapse into an entry with the most common genes and DNA. None of the V and J calls come from the authors' own analysis; TCRdb made them. The sample includes around 180,000 distinct CDR3 sequences, with approximately 30% observed a single time. Of the sample, 1.5% falls within the top ten clones.

This clonotype has more than one count but fewer than ten. The clone's antigen remains unknown. Base qualities are missing; no much larger clone stands one base away. CDR1 and CDR2, per the germline V gene, are SNHLY and FYNNEI. The CDR3, from cysteine to phenylalanine, totals 14 residues. The sequence is cut down to CDR3 DNA, 42 bases in frame from base 1. Germline trimming amounts to 4 bases on V and 9 bases on J, with 1 as the count of junction bases outside the gene matches. This clonotype was obtained from a girl aged 10-17 years with multiple sclerosis. The chain is assembled from TRBV2 and TRBJ2-1; TRBD2 matches 15 bases in the middle. The sequencing sample was made of blood. The nucleotide sequence is TGTGCCAGCAGTGGGGGACTAGCGGGAGGTGAGCAGTTCTTC. Translated, this is CASSGGLAGGEQFF.